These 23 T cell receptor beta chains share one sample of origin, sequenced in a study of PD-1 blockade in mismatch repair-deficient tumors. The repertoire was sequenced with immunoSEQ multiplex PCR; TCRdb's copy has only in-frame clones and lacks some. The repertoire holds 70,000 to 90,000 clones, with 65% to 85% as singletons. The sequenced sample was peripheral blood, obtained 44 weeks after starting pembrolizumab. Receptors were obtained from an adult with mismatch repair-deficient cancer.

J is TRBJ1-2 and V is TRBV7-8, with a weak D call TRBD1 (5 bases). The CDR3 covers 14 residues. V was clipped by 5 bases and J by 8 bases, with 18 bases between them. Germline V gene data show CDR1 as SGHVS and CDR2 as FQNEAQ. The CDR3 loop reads CASSPDERRGGYTF. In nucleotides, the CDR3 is TGTGCCAGCAGCCCGGACGAGAGAAGGGGAGGCTACACCTTC.

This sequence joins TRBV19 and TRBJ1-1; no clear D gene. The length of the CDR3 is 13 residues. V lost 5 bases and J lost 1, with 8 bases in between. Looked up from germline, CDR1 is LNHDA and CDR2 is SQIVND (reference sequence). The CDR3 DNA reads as TGTGCCAGTAGTGCGGGAAAGAACACTGAAGCTTTCTTT. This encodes CASSAGKNTEAFF.

CDR3 sequence (DNA): TGTGCCAGTACCATGAAGGGGAATATAGGCAATCAGCCCCAGCATTTT. Translated: CASTMKGNIGNQPQHF. The J gene is TRBJ1-5, the V gene TRBV19, with a possible D match to TRBD1 (5 bases). This CDR3 is 16 amino acids long. V lost 7 bases to trimming and J lost 2 bases, with 18 bases between them. Per the germline V gene, CDR1 is LNHDA and CDR2 is SQIVND (reference sequence).

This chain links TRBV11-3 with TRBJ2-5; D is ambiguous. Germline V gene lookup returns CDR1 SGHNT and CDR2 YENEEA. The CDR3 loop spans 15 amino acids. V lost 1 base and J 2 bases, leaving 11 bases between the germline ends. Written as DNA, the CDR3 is TGTGCCAGCAGCTTAGGCCGTCACCTGCAAGAGACCCAGTACTTC. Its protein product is CASSLGRHLQETQYF.

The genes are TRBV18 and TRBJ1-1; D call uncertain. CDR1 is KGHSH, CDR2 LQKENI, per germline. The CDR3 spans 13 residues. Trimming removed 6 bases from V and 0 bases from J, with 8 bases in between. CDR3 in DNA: TGTGCCAGCTCGGCAGCTATGAACACTGAAGCTTTCTTT. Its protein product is CASSAAMNTEAFF. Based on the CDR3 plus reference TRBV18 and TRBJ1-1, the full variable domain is NAGVMQNPRHLVRRRGQEARLRCSPMKGHSHVYWYRQLPEEGLKFMVYLQKENIIDESGMPKERFSAEFPKEGPSILRIQQVVRGDSAAYFCASSAAMNTEAFFGQGTRLTVV.

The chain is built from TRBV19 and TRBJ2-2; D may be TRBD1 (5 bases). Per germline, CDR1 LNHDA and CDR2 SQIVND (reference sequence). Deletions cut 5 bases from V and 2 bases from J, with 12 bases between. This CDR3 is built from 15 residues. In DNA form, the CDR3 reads TGTGCCAGTAGTGTTAATACAGGCAACACCGGGGAGCTGTTTTTT. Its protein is CASSVNTGNTGELFF.

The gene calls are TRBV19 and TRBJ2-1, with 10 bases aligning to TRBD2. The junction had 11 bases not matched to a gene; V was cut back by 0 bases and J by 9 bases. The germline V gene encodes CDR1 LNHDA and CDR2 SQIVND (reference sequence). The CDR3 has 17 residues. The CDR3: CASSIDWGLAGAFEQFF. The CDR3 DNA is TGTGCCAGTAGTATAGATTGGGGGCTAGCGGGAGCTTTTGAGCAGTTCTTC.

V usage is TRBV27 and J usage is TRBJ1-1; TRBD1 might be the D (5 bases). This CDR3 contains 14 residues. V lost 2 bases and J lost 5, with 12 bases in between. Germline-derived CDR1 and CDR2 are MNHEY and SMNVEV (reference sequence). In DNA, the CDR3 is TGTGCCAGCAGTTTACATGCCGGGGCGACTGAAGCTTTCTTT. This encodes CASSLHAGATEAFF.

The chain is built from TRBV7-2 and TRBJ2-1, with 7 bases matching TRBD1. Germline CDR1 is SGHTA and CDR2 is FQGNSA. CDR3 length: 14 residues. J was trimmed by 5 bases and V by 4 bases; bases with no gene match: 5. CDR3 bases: TGTGCCAGCAGCTCGGACAGGATAAACAATGAGCAGTTCTTC. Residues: CASSSDRINNEQFF.

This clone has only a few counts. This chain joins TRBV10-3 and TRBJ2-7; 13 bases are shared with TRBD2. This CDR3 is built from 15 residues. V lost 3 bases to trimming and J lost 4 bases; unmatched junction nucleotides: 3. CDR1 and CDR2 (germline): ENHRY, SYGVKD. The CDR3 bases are TGTGCCATCAGTGAACTAGCGGGAGGGACTTACGAGCAGTACTTC. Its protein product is CAISELAGGTYEQYF.

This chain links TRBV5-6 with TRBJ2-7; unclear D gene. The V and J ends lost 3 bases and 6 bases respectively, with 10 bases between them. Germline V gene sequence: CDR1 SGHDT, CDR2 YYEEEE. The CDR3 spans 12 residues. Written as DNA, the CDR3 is TGTGCCAGCAGCTCCCTAACCGGCGAGCAGTACTTC. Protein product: CASSSLTGEQYF.

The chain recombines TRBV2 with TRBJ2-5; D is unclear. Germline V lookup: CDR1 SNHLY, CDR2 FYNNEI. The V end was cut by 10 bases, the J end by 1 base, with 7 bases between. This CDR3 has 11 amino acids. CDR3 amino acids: CATGLQETQYF. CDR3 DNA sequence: TGTGCCACCGGGCTCCAAGAGACCCAGTACTTC.

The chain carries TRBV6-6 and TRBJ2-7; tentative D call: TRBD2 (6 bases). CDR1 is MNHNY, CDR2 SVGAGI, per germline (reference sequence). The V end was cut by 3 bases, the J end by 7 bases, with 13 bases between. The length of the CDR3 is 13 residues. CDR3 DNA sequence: TGTGCCAGCAGTTATGTGGAGGAGGGGGAGCAGTACTTC. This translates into CASSYVEEGEQYF.

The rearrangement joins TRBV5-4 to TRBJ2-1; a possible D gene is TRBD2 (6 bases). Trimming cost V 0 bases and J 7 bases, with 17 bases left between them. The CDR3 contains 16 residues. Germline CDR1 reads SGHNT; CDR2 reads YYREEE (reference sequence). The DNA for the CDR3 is TGTGCCAGCAGCTTGGTGGTAGCGGAAAGAGGGAATGAGCAGTTCTTC. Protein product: CASSLVVAERGNEQFF.

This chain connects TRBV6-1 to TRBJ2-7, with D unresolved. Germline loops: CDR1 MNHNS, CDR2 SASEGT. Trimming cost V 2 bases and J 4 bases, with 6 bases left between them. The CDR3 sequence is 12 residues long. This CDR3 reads CASSESYYEQYF. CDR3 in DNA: TGTGCCAGCAGTGAATCCTATTACGAGCAGTACTTC.

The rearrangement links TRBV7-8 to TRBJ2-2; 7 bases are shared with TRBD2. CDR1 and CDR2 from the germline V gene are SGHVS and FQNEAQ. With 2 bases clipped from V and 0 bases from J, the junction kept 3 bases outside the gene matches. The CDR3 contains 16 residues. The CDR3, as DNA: TGTGCCAGCAGCTTACTCGCGGGAGCGAACACCGGGGAGCTGTTTTTT. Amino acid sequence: CASSLLAGANTGELFF.

CDR3 sequence (DNA): TGTGCCAGCAGCTCAAGAGGCACGATCATTTCCTACGAGCAGTACTTC. Its protein product is CASSSRGTIISYEQYF. The chain combines TRBV5-6 with TRBJ2-7; no clear D gene. The CDR3 has 16 amino acids. V was cut by 3 bases and J by 1 base, with 17 bases left in between. Germline CDR1 reads SGHDT; CDR2 reads YYEEEE.

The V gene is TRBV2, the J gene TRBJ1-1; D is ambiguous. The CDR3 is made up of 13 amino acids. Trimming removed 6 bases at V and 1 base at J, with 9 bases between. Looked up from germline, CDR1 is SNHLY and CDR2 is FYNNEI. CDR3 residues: CASRKQQNTEAFF. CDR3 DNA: TGTGCCAGCAGGAAACAACAGAACACTGAAGCTTTCTTT.

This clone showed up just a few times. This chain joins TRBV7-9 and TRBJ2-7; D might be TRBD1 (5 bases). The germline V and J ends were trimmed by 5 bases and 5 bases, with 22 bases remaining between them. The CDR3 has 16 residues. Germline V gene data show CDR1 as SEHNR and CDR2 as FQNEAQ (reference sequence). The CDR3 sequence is CASSPRQRLGFNEQYF. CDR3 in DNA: TGTGCCAGCAGCCCGAGACAGAGGCTCGGTTTCAACGAGCAGTACTTC.

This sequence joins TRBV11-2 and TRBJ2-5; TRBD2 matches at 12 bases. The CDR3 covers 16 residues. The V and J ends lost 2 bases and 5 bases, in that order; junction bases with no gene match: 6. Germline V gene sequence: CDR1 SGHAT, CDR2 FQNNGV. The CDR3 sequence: CASSLLGLAGTETQYF. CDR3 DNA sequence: TGTGCCAGCAGCTTACTCGGACTAGCGGGAACGGAGACCCAGTACTTC.

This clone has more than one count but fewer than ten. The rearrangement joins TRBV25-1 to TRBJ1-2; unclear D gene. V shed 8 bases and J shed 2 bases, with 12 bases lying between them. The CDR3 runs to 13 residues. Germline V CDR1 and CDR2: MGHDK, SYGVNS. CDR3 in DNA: TGTGCCAGCGCCGGTAGGTCCAACTATGGCTACACCTTC. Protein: CASAGRSNYGYTF.

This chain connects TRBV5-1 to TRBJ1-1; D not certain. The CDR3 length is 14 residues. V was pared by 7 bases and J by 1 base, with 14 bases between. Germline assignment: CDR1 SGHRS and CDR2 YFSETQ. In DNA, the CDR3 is TGCGCCAGCTTACCCGGAGAGAGGAACACTGAAGCTTTCTTT. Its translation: CASLPGERNTEAFF.

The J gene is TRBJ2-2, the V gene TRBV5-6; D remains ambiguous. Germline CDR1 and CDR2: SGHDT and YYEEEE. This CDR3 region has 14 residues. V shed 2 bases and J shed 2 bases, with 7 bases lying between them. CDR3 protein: CASSLGPNTGELFF. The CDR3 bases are TGTGCCAGCAGCTTAGGACCCAACACCGGGGAGCTGTTTTTT.